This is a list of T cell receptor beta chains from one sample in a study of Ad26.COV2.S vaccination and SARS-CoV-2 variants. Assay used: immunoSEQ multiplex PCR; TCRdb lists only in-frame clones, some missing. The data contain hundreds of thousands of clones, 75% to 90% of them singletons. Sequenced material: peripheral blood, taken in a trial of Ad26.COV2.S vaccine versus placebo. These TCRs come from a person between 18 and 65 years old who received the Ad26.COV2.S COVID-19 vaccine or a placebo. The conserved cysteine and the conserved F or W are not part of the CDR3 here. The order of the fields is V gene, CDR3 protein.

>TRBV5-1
ASSLGGGNLYEQY
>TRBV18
ASSPGGSETQY
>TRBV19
ASSTPAGVADTQY
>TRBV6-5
ASSYSTGQETQY
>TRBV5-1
ASSLADRPGNEQF
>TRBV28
ASSEGQGDGYT
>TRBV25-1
ASTGTGREYEQY
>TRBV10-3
ATQGGAGNTIY
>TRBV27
ASSPRVGTSSYNEQF
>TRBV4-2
ASSQLGRNTGELF
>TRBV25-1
ASSFGTSGGAETGELF
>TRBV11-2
ASSTWANRGEQDTQY
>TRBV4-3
ASSQDRTGRSSQH
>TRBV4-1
ASSDGTGIESGELF
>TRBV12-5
ASGLGSDRAFSNQPQH
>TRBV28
ASSDPFTGELF
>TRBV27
ASREANTGELF
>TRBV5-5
ASSPTGGISYEQY
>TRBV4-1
ASSLGQGTDTQY
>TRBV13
ASSLKVEMRETQY
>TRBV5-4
ASSLFGGNEQY
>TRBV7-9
ASSTGPLNTEAF
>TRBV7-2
ASSPEVVMWSPLH